Each of the 10 T cell receptor beta chains below was sequenced from the same sample in a study of blood T cell repertoires in COVID-19. This table comes from immunoSEQ multiplex PCR, and its TCRdb copy is limited to in-frame clones, with some not included. The sample has 65,000 to 80,000 clones; about nine tenths are singletons. Sequenced sample: peripheral blood. These receptors were obtained from a man over 45 with active COVID-19.

This sequence joins TRBV21-1 and TRBJ2-4; the D call TRBD1 from the table was never checked on the DNA. TRBV21-1 is a pseudogene locus. This CDR3 is 16 amino acids long. The CDR3 loop is CASSKKGASYEGIQYF. As DNA, the CDR3 is TGTGCCAGCAGCAAAAAGGGGGCCTCCTATGAGGGCATTCAGTACTTC.

The chain recombines TRBV23-1 with TRBJ2-7; D possibly corresponds to TRBD1 (5 bases). TRBV23-1 is noted as an ORF with a role that remains uncertain. This CDR3 comprises 15 residues. Between the trimmed V and J ends, which lost 4 bases and 5 bases, there was a span of 18 bases. The CDR3 is CASSRRSKGSDEQYF. CDR3 DNA: TGCGCCAGCAGTCGCAGGTCGAAGGGGTCGGACGAGCAGTACTTC.

The chain recombines TRBV9 with TRBJ2-1; 7 bases line up with TRBD2. Germline values: CDR1 SGDLS, CDR2 YYNGEE. J lost 1 base, V lost 0 bases, and 7 bases had no gene match. This CDR3 has 17 residues. The CDR3, as DNA: TGTGCCAGCAGCGTAGTAGAGCGGGACCTATCCTACAATGAGCAGTTCTTC. Its protein product is CASSVVERDLSYNEQFF.

The gene calls are TRBV9 and TRBJ2-2, with D perhaps TRBD1 (6 bases). The germline V gene has CDR1 SGDLS and CDR2 YYNGEE. The CDR3 is made up of 17 amino acids. The ends were cut back, 0 bases at V and 4 bases at J, with 16 bases in the middle. The CDR3 loop is CASSVAPQGTVTGELFF. CDR3 DNA: TGTGCCAGCAGCGTAGCCCCACAGGGAACAGTCACCGGGGAGCTGTTTTTT.

The CDR3 loop is CASSLVVGATNQPQHF. The CDR3 coding sequence is TGTGCCAGCAGCTTAGTAGTGGGGGCCACCAATCAGCCCCAGCATTTT. This chain connects TRBV7-9 to TRBJ1-5; possibly TRBD1 for D (6 bases). Trimming removed 1 base at V and 3 bases at J, with 13 bases between. The CDR3 contains 16 residues. CDR1 is SEHNR, CDR2 FQNEAQ, per germline (reference sequence).

The J gene is TRBJ2-5, the V gene TRBV24-1; D might be TRBD2 (5 bases). Germline V lookup: CDR1 KGHDR, CDR2 SFDVKD. CDR3 length: 13 residues. Trimming shortened V by 10 bases and J by 4 bases, and 15 bases separated the two germline ends. The CDR3 DNA sequence: TGTGCCACACGCCGGAGCGGCGGAGAGACCCAGTACTTC. This sequence encodes CATRRSGGETQYF.

J is TRBJ2-7 and V is TRBV5-1; tentatively, D is TRBD2 (7 bases). The V gene's germline CDR1 is SGHRS and CDR2 YFSETQ. CDR3 length: 15 residues. The V end was cut by 0 bases, the J end by 6 bases, with 16 bases between. CDR3 in amino acids: CASSLAVGGGAEQYF. As DNA, the CDR3 is TGCGCCAGCAGCTTGGCGGTAGGGGGAGGGGCCGAGCAGTACTTC. The variable domain in full, with the rest retrieved from reference TRBV5-1 and TRBJ2-7, is KAGVTQTPRYLIKTRGQQVTLSCSPISGHRSVSWYQQTPGQGLQFLFEYFSETQRNKGNFPGRFSGRQFSNSRSEMNVSTLELGDSALYLCASSLAVGGGAEQYFGPGTRLTVT.

The genes are TRBV25-1 and TRBJ2-5; D might be TRBD1 (5 bases). CDR1 MGHDK and CDR2 SYGVNS come from the germline V gene. Trimming took off 6 bases at V and 1 base at J, with 12 bases between the two ends. This CDR3 region has 14 residues. The CDR3 reads CASRDSLSQETQYF. CDR3 nucleotide sequence: TGTGCCAGCAGAGACAGCCTATCCCAAGAGACCCAGTACTTC.

In nucleotides, the CDR3 is TGTGCCAGCAGCTTCGGGGGGCTAGCGGGAGCCGGGGAGCTGTTTTTT. As protein: CASSFGGLAGAGELFF. The J gene is TRBJ2-2, the V gene TRBV5-4; TRBD2 matches at 10 bases. Germline V CDR1 and CDR2: SGHNT, YYREEE (reference sequence). This CDR3 is 16 amino acids long. V shed 2 bases and J 6 bases; nucleotides not matched to a gene: 7.

This clone has just one count. The chain carries TRBV18 and TRBJ1-4, with TRBD1 identical over 8 bases. V gave up 5 bases and J gave up 6 bases; unmatched junction bases: 5. CDR3 size: 14 residues. Looked up from germline, CDR1 is KGHSH and CDR2 is LQKENI. This CDR3 reads CASSSGQGDEKLFF. For the CDR3, the DNA is TGTGCCAGCTCATCTGGACAGGGCGATGAAAAACTGTTTTTT.